This record looks at one T cell receptor beta chain sequence and its context. What it binds is unknown. This CDR3 contains 13 residues. Germline CDR1 MGHRA, CDR2 YSYEKL. Trimming removed 1 base at V and 6 bases at J, with 6 bases between. The data were obtained in a study of T-cell memory formation after mild COVID-19. Overall study context: Across donors, TCR clusters were largely donor specific.

Study outcomes and limitations: The SARS-CoV-2 specificity of second-wave clones reaching peak at day 37 remained unverified. From day 15 to 85, contracting clones were balanced between CD4 and CD8, whereas later expanders leaned toward CD4+.

TCRdb called the 5' RACE reads again in MiXCR, with one record for every CDR3 protein. This sample has approximately 100,000 distinct CDR3 sequences, with approximately 25% found just once. The clonotype comes from a man between 18 and 35 years old who had mild COVID-19 (a few samples of this study predate the infection). Cell type and time point are not known. What was sequenced was PBMCs or a T cell subset sorted from them (not recorded which). The chain joins TRBV4-1 to TRBJ1-4; D gene uncertain. CDR3 residues: CASSQVSHEKLFF. In DNA form, the CDR3 reads TGCGCCAGCAGCCAAGTTTCCCATGAAAAACTGTTTTTT.